Each of the 7 T cell receptor beta chains below was sequenced from the same sample in a study of blood T cell repertoires in COVID-19. TCRdb's copy holds only in-frame clones and misses some; the assay was immunoSEQ multiplex PCR. The sample lists roughly 500,000 clones; more than 85% were seen once. The source material was PBMCs or T cells enriched from blood (not recorded which). These receptors came from a woman in her fifties or sixties who had recovered from COVID-19.

The chain is built from TRBV2 and TRBJ1-2, with 7 bases lining up with TRBD1. CDR3 length: 13 residues. V was clipped by 5 bases and J by 8 bases; unmatched bases: 8. Germline CDR1 SNHLY, CDR2 FYNNEI. The CDR3 region is CASSRQGPGGYTF. The CDR3 nucleotides are TGTGCCAGCAGTAGACAGGGACCAGGAGGCTACACCTTC.

This chain uses TRBV5-1 with TRBJ2-5; D is ambiguous. The V end was cut by 9 bases, the J end by 2 bases, with 17 bases between. Germline CDR1 reads SGHRS; CDR2 reads YFSETQ. The CDR3 extends over 14 amino acids. The CDR3 nucleotides read TGCGCCAACCCGTACCGAGGCATACAAGAGACCCAGTACTTC. Its translation is CANPYRGIQETQYF. Variable domain in full (rest from reference TRBV5-1 and TRBJ2-5): KAGVTQTPRYLIKTRGQQVTLSCSPISGHRSVSWYQQTPGQGLQFLFEYFSETQRNKGNFPGRFSGRQFSNSRSEMNVSTLELGDSALYLCANPYRGIQETQYFGPGTRLLVL.

V usage is TRBV11-3 and J usage is TRBJ2-3; the D gene is possibly TRBD1 (6 bases). Trimming cost V 5 bases and J 6 bases, with 21 bases left between them. The CDR3 extends over 16 amino acids. CDR1 and CDR2 from the germline V gene are SGHNT and YENEEA. CDR3 in amino acids: CASSPLDSDEGDTQYF. CDR3 DNA sequence: TGTGCCAGCAGCCCTTTGGACAGCGATGAAGGGGATACGCAGTATTTT.

This clone came up a few times. The chain is built from TRBV2 and TRBJ1-1; D might be TRBD1 (5 bases). Trimming took off 4 bases at V and 2 bases at J, with 14 bases between the two ends. CDR1 and CDR2 from the germline V gene are SNHLY and FYNNEI. This CDR3 is 15 amino acids long. The CDR3 DNA is TGTGCCAGCAGTGGGGGGTTGGGAGGTAACACTGAAGCTTTCTTT. Translating it yields CASSGGLGGNTEAFF.

The rearrangement joins TRBV12-3 or TRBV12-4 to TRBJ1-6; TRBD1 is a possible D gene (5 bases). This CDR3 is built from 13 residues. Trimming removed 4 bases at V and 10 bases at J, with 11 bases between. CDR3 DNA: TGTGCCAGCAGTTATGGGGCCCGGTCACCCCTCCACTTT. Protein: CASSYGARSPLHF.

This sequence joins TRBV11-2 and TRBJ2-7; unclear D gene. CDR3 length: 13 amino acids. CDR1 is SGHAT and CDR2 is FQNNGV in the germline V gene. Trimming removed 4 bases from V and 5 bases from J, with 12 bases in between. For the CDR3, the DNA is TGTGCCAGCAGCTCCTCGCGGTATAACGAGCAGTACGTC. Translation: CASSSSRYNEQYV.

As DNA, the CDR3 is TGCGCCAGCAGTGAAACTAGCGGGAAGAACACCGGGGAGCTGTTTTTT. Its protein is CASSETSGKNTGELFF. V and J are TRBV10-2 and TRBJ2-2, with 10 bases that match TRBD2. CDR3 length: 16 amino acids. CDR1 is WSHSY and CDR2 is SAAADI in the germline V gene. With 3 bases clipped from V and 1 base from J, the junction kept 2 bases outside the gene matches.